One sample yielded the 11 T cell receptor beta chains listed below, sequenced in a study of blood T cells in healthy people across ages. PCR was performed a second time for about 7 to 12 cycles using a sample-barcoded 5' primer and a J-beta primer mix. A single record per CDR3 protein comes from TCRdb applying MiXCR to the 5' RACE reads. The data hold about 830,000 distinct CDR3 sequences, with less than 80% observed a single time. The material sequenced was blood. These receptors came from a man aged 25-45 years in good health.

This clonotype was recorded at least ten times. The rearrangement joins TRBV7-3 to TRBJ2-5; D gene ambiguous. The CDR3 is 13 amino acids. Germline CDR1 SGHTA, CDR2 FQGTGA. Between the trimmed V and J ends, which lost 5 bases and 0 bases, there was a span of 7 bases. CDR3 bases: TGTGCCAGCAGCCGGGCGAACCAAGAGACCCAGTACTTC. This gives the protein CASSRANQETQYF.

This chain joins TRBV29-1 and TRBJ2-1; no clear D gene. V shed 7 bases and J shed 1 base, with 11 bases lying between them. Germline assignment: CDR1 SQVTM and CDR2 ANQGSEA. The length of the CDR3 is 13 residues. For the CDR3, the DNA is TGCAGCGCTTCAGAGAATTCCTACAATGAGCAGTTCTTC. This encodes CSASENSYNEQFF.

This chain links TRBV20-1 with TRBJ2-6, with D possibly called TRBD1 or TRBD2 (5 bases each). This CDR3 spans 16 amino acids. CDR1 DFQATT and CDR2 SNEGSKA come from the germline V gene (reference sequence). Trimming took off 3 bases at V and 0 bases at J, with 12 bases between the two ends. CDR3 coding DNA: TGCAGTGCTAGCACCGGGGCTTTCTCTGGGGCCAACGTCCTGACTTTC. It specifies CSASTGAFSGANVLTF.

This sequence joins TRBV6-5 and TRBJ2-7; D uncertain. With 5 bases removed from V and 0 bases from J, the gap between germline ends came to 14 bases. Germline V gene sequence: CDR1 MNHEY, CDR2 SVGAGI. CDR3 length: 15 amino acids. This CDR3 is CASSPSPFHSYEQYF. CDR3 nucleotide sequence: TGTGCCAGCAGTCCTAGTCCTTTCCACTCCTACGAGCAGTACTTC.

The chain has TRBV7-2 and TRBJ1-1; D call uncertain. Trimming took 4 bases from V and 4 from J, leaving 13 bases between them. Germline-derived CDR1 and CDR2 are SGHTA and FQGNSA. The CDR3 covers 14 residues. The DNA of the CDR3 is TGTGCCAGCAGCTACAGTCGGTCGGGCACTGAAGCTTTCTTT. It yields the protein CASSYSRSGTEAFF.

The rearrangement links TRBV4-2 to TRBJ2-4; weak D call: TRBD2 (5 bases). CDR1 LGHNA and CDR2 YNFKEQ come from the germline V gene. Trimming took 0 bases from V and 12 from J, leaving 9 bases between them. The CDR3 is 12 residues long. The CDR3 reads CASSQDNGNQYF. Here the CDR3 DNA reads TGTGCCAGCAGCCAAGATAACGGGAATCAGTACTTC.

This clonotype was observed a handful of times. The V call is TRBV29-1, the J call TRBJ2-5; no clear D gene. Germline V gene lookup returns CDR1 SQVTM and CDR2 ANQGSEA. Deletions cut 4 bases from V and 2 bases from J, with 11 bases between. The CDR3 spans 13 residues. CDR3 residues: CSVVNRPQETQYF. The CDR3 DNA reads TGCAGCGTTGTTAACAGACCTCAAGAGACCCAGTACTTC.

The CDR3 DNA reads TGTGCCAGCAGTCCCTGGATTGGGGGCAACGAGCAGTACTTC. The encoded protein is CASSPWIGGNEQYF. The V call is TRBV28, the J call TRBJ2-7; possibly TRBD1 for D (6 bases). CDR1 and CDR2 (germline): MDHEN, SYDVKM. The CDR3 consists of 14 residues. The V end was cut by 5 bases, the J end by 5 bases, with 16 bases between.

The CDR3 spells CATSSLASPLHF. The CDR3 DNA reads as TGTGCCACCAGCAGTTTAGCTTCACCCCTCCACTTT. The chain couples TRBV15 to TRBJ1-6; D call uncertain. The CDR3 contains 12 residues. In germline, CDR1 is LNHNV, CDR2 YYDKDF (reference sequence). The ends were cut back, 3 bases at V and 9 bases at J, with 6 bases in the middle.

CDR3 loop: CSARVPVGYGYTF. The CDR3 region has the DNA TGCAGTGCTAGAGTGCCGGTTGGCTATGGCTACACCTTC. V is TRBV20-1 and J is TRBJ1-2; D gene ambiguous. Germline CDR1 DFQATT, CDR2 SNEGSKA (reference sequence). Trimming left V 1 base short and J 4 bases short, with 10 bases between. This CDR3 has 13 amino acids.

J is TRBJ1-2 and V is TRBV3-1; 8 bases line up with TRBD1. The length of the CDR3 is 18 residues. V lost 1 base to trimming and J lost 4 bases; unmatched junction nucleotides: 14. Germline-derived CDR1 and CDR2 are LGHDT and YNNKEL (reference sequence). The CDR3 is CASSQVGPLAGGLYGYTF. CDR3 DNA: TGTGCCAGCAGCCAAGTTGGCCCTTTGGCAGGGGGCCTCTATGGCTACACCTTC.